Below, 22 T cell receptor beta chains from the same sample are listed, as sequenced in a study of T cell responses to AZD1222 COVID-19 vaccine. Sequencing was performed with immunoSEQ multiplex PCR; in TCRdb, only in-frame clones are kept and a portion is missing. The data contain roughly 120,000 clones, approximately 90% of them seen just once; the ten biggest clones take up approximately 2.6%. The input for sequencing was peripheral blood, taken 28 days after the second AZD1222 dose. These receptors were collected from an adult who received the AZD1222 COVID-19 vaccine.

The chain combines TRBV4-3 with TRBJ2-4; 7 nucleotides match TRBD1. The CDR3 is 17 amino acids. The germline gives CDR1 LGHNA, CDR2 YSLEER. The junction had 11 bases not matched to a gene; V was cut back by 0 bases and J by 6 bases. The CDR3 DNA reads TGCGCCAGCAGCCAAGATGCAGGGGGATTTGTAGGAAACATTCAGTACTTC. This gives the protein CASSQDAGGFVGNIQYF.

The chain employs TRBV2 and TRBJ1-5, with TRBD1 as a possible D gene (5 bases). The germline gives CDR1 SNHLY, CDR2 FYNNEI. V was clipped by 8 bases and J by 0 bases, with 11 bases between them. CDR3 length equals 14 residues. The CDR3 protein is CASSTVNSNQPQHF. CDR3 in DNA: TGTGCCAGCTCGACAGTAAATAGCAATCAGCCCCAGCATTTT.

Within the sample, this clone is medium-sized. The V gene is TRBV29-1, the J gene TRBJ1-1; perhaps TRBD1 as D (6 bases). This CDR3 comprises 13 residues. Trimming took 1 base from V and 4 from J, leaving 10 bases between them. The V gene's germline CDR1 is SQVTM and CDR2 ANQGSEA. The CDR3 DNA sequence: TGCAGCGTTGAAGTTGGGGGCGGCACTGAAGCTTTCTTT. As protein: CSVEVGGGTEAFF.

The CDR3 spells CASSQDVSYNSPLHF. In DNA form, the CDR3 reads TGTGCCAGCAGCCAAGACGTCTCCTATAATTCACCCCTCCACTTT. The rearrangement links TRBV6-2 or TRBV6-3 to TRBJ1-6; D gene unclear. Looked up from germline, CDR1 is MNHEY and CDR2 is SVGEGT. The CDR3 runs to 15 residues. The V end was cut by 6 bases, the J end by 0 bases, with 9 bases between.

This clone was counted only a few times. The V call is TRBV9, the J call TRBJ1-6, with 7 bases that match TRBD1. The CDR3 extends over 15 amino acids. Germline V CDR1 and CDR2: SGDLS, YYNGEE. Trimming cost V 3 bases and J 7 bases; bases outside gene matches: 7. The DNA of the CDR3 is TGTGCCAGCAGCGCCTTGGGACAGCCGAATTCACCCCTCCACTTT. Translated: CASSALGQPNSPLHF.

CDR3 in DNA: TGTGCCAGCAGTGAAAGGCAGGGAATGAACACTGAAGCTTTCTTT. Amino acids: CASSERQGMNTEAFF. This chain links TRBV6-1 with TRBJ1-1, with D possibly matching TRBD1 (5 bases). Germline lookup yields CDR1 MNHNS and CDR2 SASEGT. The length of the CDR3 is 15 residues. Trimming removed 2 bases from V and 0 bases from J, with 10 bases in between.

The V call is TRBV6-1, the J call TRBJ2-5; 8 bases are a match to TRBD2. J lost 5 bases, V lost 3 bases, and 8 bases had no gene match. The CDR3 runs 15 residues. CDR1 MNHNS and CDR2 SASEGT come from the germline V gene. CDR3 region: CASSDQSGGRETQYF. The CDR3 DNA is TGTGCCAGCAGTGACCAAAGCGGGGGCCGGGAGACCCAGTACTTC.

CDR3 sequence: CASSLAGGRVGELFF. Here the CDR3 DNA reads TGTGCCAGCAGCTTGGCCGGGGGCCGGGTCGGGGAGCTGTTTTTT. J is TRBJ2-2 and V is TRBV5-4, with D perhaps assigned TRBD1 or TRBD2 (6 bases each). V was clipped by 0 bases and J by 7 bases, with 13 bases between them. This CDR3 comprises 15 residues. Germline lookup yields CDR1 SGHNT and CDR2 YYREEE (reference sequence).

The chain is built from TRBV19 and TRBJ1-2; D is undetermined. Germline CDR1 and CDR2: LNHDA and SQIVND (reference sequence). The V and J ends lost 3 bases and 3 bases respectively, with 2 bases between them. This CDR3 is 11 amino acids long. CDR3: CASSIDYGYTF. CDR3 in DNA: TGTGCCAGTAGTATCGACTATGGCTACACCTTC.

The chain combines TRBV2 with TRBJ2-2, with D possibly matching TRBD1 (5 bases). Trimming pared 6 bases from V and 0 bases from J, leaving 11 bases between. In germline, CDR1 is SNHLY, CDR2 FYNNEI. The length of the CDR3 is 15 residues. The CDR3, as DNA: TGTGCCAGCAGGAGGACACAAGCGAACACCGGGGAGCTGTTTTTT. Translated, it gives CASRRTQANTGELFF.

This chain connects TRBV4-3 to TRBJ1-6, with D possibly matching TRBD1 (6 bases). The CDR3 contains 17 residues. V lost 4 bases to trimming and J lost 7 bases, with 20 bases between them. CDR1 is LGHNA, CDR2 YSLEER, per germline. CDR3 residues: CASSRAYVQGGNSPLHF. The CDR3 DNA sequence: TGCGCCAGCAGCCGGGCGTACGTACAGGGTGGGAATTCACCCCTCCACTTT.

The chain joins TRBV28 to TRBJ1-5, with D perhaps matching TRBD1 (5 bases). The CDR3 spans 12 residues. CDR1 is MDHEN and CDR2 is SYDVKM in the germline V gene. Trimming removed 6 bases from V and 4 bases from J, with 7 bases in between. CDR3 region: CASRRGNQPQHF. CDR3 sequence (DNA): TGTGCCAGCAGGCGGGGGAATCAGCCCCAGCATTTT.

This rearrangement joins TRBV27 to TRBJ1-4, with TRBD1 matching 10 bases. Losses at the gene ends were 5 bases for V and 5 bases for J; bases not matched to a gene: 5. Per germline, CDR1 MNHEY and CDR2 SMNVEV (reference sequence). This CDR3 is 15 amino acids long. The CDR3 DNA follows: TGTGCCAGCAGTCCGCCGGGACAGGGGAATGAAAAACTGTTTTTT. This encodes CASSPPGQGNEKLFF.

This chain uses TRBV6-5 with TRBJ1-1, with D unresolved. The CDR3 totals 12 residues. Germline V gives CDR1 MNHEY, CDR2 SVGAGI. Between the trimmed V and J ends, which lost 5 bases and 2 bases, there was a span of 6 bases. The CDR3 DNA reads TGTGCCAGCAGTCACACCAACACTGAAGCTTTCTTT. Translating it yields CASSHTNTEAFF.

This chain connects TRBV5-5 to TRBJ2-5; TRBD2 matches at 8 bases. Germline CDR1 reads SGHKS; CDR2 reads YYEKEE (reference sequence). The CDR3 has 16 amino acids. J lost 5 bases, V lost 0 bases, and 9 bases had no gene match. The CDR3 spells CASSLGLALLAETQYF. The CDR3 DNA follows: TGTGCCAGCAGCTTGGGACTAGCGCTTCTTGCGGAGACCCAGTACTTC.

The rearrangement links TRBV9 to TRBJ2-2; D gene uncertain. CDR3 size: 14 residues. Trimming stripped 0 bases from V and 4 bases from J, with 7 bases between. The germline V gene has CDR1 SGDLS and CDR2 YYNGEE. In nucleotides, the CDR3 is TGTGCCAGCAGCGTAGGCACGGCCACCGGGGAGCTGTTTTTT. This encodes CASSVGTATGELFF.

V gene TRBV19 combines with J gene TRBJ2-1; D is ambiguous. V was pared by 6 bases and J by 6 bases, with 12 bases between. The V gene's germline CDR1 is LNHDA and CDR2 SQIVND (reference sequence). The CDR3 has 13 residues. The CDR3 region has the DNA TGTGCCAGTAGCATTAGCCAGGTCAATGAGCAGTTCTTC. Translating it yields CASSISQVNEQFF.

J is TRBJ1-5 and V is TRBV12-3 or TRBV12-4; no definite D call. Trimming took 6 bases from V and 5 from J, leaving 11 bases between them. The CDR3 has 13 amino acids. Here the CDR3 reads CASSRRVDQPQHF. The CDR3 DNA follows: TGTGCCAGCAGCCGGAGGGTGGATCAGCCCCAGCATTTT.

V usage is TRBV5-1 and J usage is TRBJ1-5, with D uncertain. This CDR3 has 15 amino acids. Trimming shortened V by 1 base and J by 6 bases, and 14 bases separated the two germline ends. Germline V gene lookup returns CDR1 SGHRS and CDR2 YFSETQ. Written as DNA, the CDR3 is TGCGCCAGCAGCTTGTACCCTGGGGATACTCAGCCCCAGCATTTT. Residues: CASSLYPGDTQPQHF.

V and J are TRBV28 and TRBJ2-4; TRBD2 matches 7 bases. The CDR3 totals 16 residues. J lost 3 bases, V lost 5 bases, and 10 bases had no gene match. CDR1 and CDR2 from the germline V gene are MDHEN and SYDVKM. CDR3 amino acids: CASSIQSGVGKNIQYF. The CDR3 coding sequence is TGTGCCAGCAGTATCCAAAGCGGGGTAGGCAAAAACATTCAGTACTTC.

The CDR3 DNA follows: TGTGCCACCAGTGATTTAGGGAGCACCCCTGATACGCAGTATTTT. It codes for CATSDLGSTPDTQYF. This chain joins TRBV24-1 and TRBJ2-3, with D possibly matching TRBD2 (5 bases). The germline V gene has CDR1 KGHDR and CDR2 SFDVKD. The CDR3 is 15 amino acids. V lost 1 base to trimming and J lost 6 bases, with 13 bases between them.

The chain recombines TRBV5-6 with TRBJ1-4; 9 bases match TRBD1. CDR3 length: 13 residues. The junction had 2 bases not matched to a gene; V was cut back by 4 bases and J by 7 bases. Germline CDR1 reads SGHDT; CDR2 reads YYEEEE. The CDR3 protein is CASSLGQGEKLFF. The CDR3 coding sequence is TGTGCCAGCAGCCTGGGACAGGGTGAAAAACTGTTTTTT.